The T cell receptor beta chain under discussion was sequenced for a study of T cell changes during pregnancy in multiple sclerosis. TCRdb keeps only in-frame clones here, not all; method: immunoSEQ multiplex PCR. The sample lists 73,000 or so clones, roughly 90% occurring once. Material: peripheral blood, obtained after pregnancy. The TCR sequence derives from a female donor in good health, enrolled as a control in a pregnancy study.

CDR3 bases: TGTGCCAGCAGCTTCGGGACTAGCGGGGGAAATGAGCAGTTCTTC. Its translation: CASSFGTSGGNEQFF. The chain recombines TRBV11-2 with TRBJ2-1, with 14 bases fitting TRBD2. Trimming at V came to 3 bases and at J to 7 bases, leaving 2 bases not matched to a gene. Germline assignment: CDR1 SGHAT and CDR2 FQNNGV. This CDR3 has 15 residues.